This record covers a single T cell receptor (beta chain). Its antigen remains unknown. This entry comes from a study of vaccination and CD4 T cells after COVID-19. On the study more broadly: All convalescent patients were nasal swab PCR positive for SARS-CoV-2; several had mild and one severe disease. Overlapping SARS-CoV-2, HCoV-NL63, HCoV-OC43 and HCoV-229E spike peptides stimulated the cells. Control cultures received a CEFX pool, an HIV-1 Nef pool, or no peptide.

Germline assignment: CDR1 MNHNS and CDR2 SASEGT. V gave up 6 bases and J gave up 9 bases; unmatched junction bases: 7. This CDR3 has 15 amino acids. The Oncomine TCR Beta short-read assay sequenced DNA from cultured CD4+ T cells. The authors extracted genomic DNA from cultured CD4+ T cells. TCRdb called the PCR reads again in MiXCR, with one record for every CDR3 protein. The repertoire holds about 20,000 distinct CDR3 sequences, with more than 45% as singletons. As to treatment: approximately 11-day PBMC culture with coronavirus spike peptide pools or control peptides (ViraFEST assay). This sequence joins TRBV6-1 and TRBJ2-1, with 14 bases matching TRBD2. Here the sequenced sample was CD4+ T cells from blood, cultured in vitro, taken after SARS-CoV-2 vaccination. The clonotype originates from a human donor who had recovered from COVID-19. This CDR3 reads CASRGTSGRMAEQFF. In DNA form, the CDR3 reads TGTGCCAGCAGGGGGACTAGCGGGAGAATGGCTGAGCAGTTCTTC.